This entry lists 5 T cell receptor beta chains sequenced from one sample in a study of T cells in Graves' hyperthyroidism and ophthalmopathy. From RNA transcripts, TCR beta CDR3 regions were amplified. Initially, a first-round RT-PCR of the TCR CDR3 employed the HTBI primer set. MiXCR, run by TCRdb on the multiplex PCR reads, gives a single entry per CDR3 protein. This sample carries about 610,000 distinct CDR3 sequences, approximately 44% of them seen once, and the ten largest clones take roughly 8.2%. The specimen was peripheral blood or thyroid tissue (not recorded which). Every receptor here comes from a woman aged 18-29 years with Graves' hyperthyroidism.

J is TRBJ2-7 and V is TRBV7-9, with 10 bases matching TRBD2. This CDR3 comprises 15 residues. V trimming: 6 bases; J trimming: 5 bases; junction bases outside the gene matches: 10. Germline-derived CDR1 and CDR2 are SEHNR and FQNEAQ (reference sequence). The CDR3 region is CASSLPGLALHEQYF. The CDR3 DNA follows: TGTGCCAGCAGTTTGCCGGGACTAGCGCTTCACGAGCAGTACTTC.

The genes are TRBV24-1 and TRBJ2-1; D may be TRBD2 (5 bases). The CDR3 spans 17 residues. The germline V gene encodes CDR1 KGHDR and CDR2 SFDVKD. The V gene lost 3 bases and the J gene lost 4 bases, with 18 bases spanning the gap. CDR3 in amino acids: CATSDAFSGGGYNEQFF. The CDR3 DNA follows: TGTGCCACCAGTGATGCATTCAGCGGAGGCGGGTACAATGAGCAGTTCTTC.

The rearrangement joins TRBV24-1 to TRBJ2-5, with D possibly TRBD1 on 6 matching bases. From germline, CDR1 is KGHDR and CDR2 SFDVKD. V lost 0 bases and J 3 bases, leaving 10 bases between the germline ends. This CDR3 comprises 15 residues. CDR3 amino acids: CATSDLAGAEETQYF. DNA for the CDR3: TGTGCCACCAGTGATTTGGCAGGGGCGGAAGAGACCCAGTACTTC.

This clonotype was detected a few times. This sequence joins TRBV2 and TRBJ2-7, with D possibly called TRBD1 or TRBD2 (5 bases each). Trimming removed 6 bases from V and 7 bases from J, with 19 bases in between. Germline V CDR1 and CDR2: SNHLY, FYNNEI. This CDR3 spans 14 amino acids. CDR3 DNA: TGTGCCAGCAGGCCCGGGACGACCTACAATGAGCAGTACTTC. Amino acid sequence: CASRPGTTYNEQYF.

This clonotype has ten or more counts. The V and J genes are TRBV12-5 and TRBJ2-5; no clear D gene. This CDR3 spans 13 amino acids. Germline CDR1 LGHNT, CDR2 FRNRAP. Deletions cut 2 bases from V and 4 bases from J, with 8 bases between. CDR3 amino acids: CASGLRLGETQYF. In DNA form, the CDR3 reads TGTGCTAGTGGTTTGCGGTTGGGAGAGACCCAGTACTTC.